The 23 T cell receptor beta chains below come from one sample, sequenced in a study of CD8+ T cells in alopecia areata. Treatment given: oral pan-JAK inhibitor, 5-10 mg twice daily. RNA, once extracted, was reverse transcribed into cDNA for use as the sequencing template. Measured with immunoSEQ multiplex PCR; TCRdb has only the in-frame clones, and not every one. The top ten clones hold 9.5% to 14% of a sample with roughly 200,000 clones, about 55% of them seen once. Sequencing used CD8+ T cells sorted from blood, obtained at week 24, from a patient treated with tofacitinib. The receptors shown here come from a human donor with alopecia areata.

The chain employs TRBV4-3 and TRBJ2-3, with 7 nucleotides matching TRBD2. Germline V gives CDR1 LGHNA, CDR2 YSLEER. After removal of 0 bases from V and 2 bases from J, the junction contained 5 bases not matched to a gene. CDR3 length equals 16 residues. Here the CDR3 reads CASSQDPRGNTDTQYF. The CDR3 region has the DNA TGCGCCAGCAGCCAAGATCCGCGGGGGAACACAGATACGCAGTATTTT.

This clone was counted between two and nine times. The chain links TRBV15 to TRBJ2-1; D unclear. The V gene lost 1 base and the J gene lost 6 bases, with 13 bases spanning the gap. Germline V gene data show CDR1 as LNHNV and CDR2 as YYDKDF (reference sequence). The CDR3 consists of 15 residues. CDR3 coding DNA: TGTGCCACCAGCAGAGTTTGGGAAGGCCCCAATGAGCAGTTCTTC. Translated: CATSRVWEGPNEQFF.

Turning to this clone: This sample includes further DNA sequences coding for the same CDR3. The V call is TRBV30, the J call TRBJ2-7; D unclear. The CDR3 has 11 residues. Germline V gene data show CDR1 as GTSNPN and CDR2 as SVGIG (reference sequence). Trimming took off 1 base at V and 4 bases at J, with 5 bases between the two ends. This CDR3 reads CAWSASYEQYF. CDR3 sequence (DNA): TGTGCCTGGAGTGCCTCTTACGAGCAGTACTTC.

The V call is TRBV29-1, the J call TRBJ1-2, with D possibly being TRBD1 (5 bases). Per germline, CDR1 SQVTM and CDR2 ANQGSEA. This CDR3 is built from 12 residues. V was trimmed by 1 base and J by 8 bases, leaving 11 bases between them. The CDR3 bases are TGCAGCGTTGAAGGGCACGGGGGAGGCTACACCTTC. Protein: CSVEGHGGGYTF.

In its sample, this clone was seen a few times. The genes are TRBV30 and TRBJ1-2; D is unclear. Germline CDR1 is GTSNPN and CDR2 is SVGIG (reference sequence). V was cut by 5 bases and J by 2 bases, with 3 bases left in between. The CDR3 runs to 10 residues. CDR3 region: CAWDNYGYTF. The CDR3 nucleotides are TGTGCCTGGGACAACTATGGCTACACCTTC.

The V and J genes are TRBV27 and TRBJ2-2; 11 positions agree with TRBD1. This CDR3 comprises 13 residues. The germline V gene has CDR1 MNHEY and CDR2 SMNVEV (reference sequence). V lost 3 bases to trimming and J lost 13 bases; unmatched junction nucleotides: 4. The CDR3 coding sequence is TGTGCCAGCAGTTTCGGACAGGGGGCTTCGCTGTTTTTT. Its translation is CASSFGQGASLFF.

The chain links TRBV29-1 to TRBJ2-1; possible D gene TRBD1, 5 bases. V was pared by 0 bases and J by 15 bases, with 12 bases between. This CDR3 region has 11 residues. CDR1 SQVTM and CDR2 ANQGSEA come from the germline V gene. The CDR3, as DNA: TGCAGCGTTGAAGATTGGCAGGGTGGGTTCTTC. It translates to CSVEDWQGGFF.

This clone was seen more than once but under ten times. Other DNA sequences in the same sample also yield this CDR3. V and J are TRBV4-3 and TRBJ2-6, with no clear D. Germline V gives CDR1 LGHNA, CDR2 YSLEER. The CDR3 sequence is 15 residues long. V was pared by 0 bases and J by 1 base, with 4 bases between. The CDR3 sequence is CASSQDRSGANVLTF. CDR3 coding DNA: TGCGCCAGCAGCCAAGACAGGTCTGGGGCCAACGTCCTGACTTTC.

A few counts support this clone. The chain carries TRBV7-2 and TRBJ2-3; 8 nucleotides match TRBD2. CDR1 is SGHTA, CDR2 FQGNSA, per germline. This CDR3 is built from 16 residues. With V trimmed by 2 bases and J by 3 bases, 7 bases remained unmatched. CDR3 residues: CASSLRPSGGTDTQYF. CDR3 nucleotide sequence: TGTGCCAGCAGCTTAAGGCCCAGCGGGGGTACAGATACGCAGTATTTT.

This clone came up once. The rearrangement joins TRBV5-6 to TRBJ2-4; 8 nucleotides line up with TRBD1. CDR1 and CDR2 from the germline V gene are SGHDT and YYEEEE. The CDR3 runs to 14 residues. Trimming cost V 4 bases and J 8 bases; bases outside gene matches: 8. CDR3: CASSPGTGQYIQYF. In DNA form, the CDR3 reads TGTGCCAGCAGCCCTGGGACAGGACAATACATTCAGTACTTC.

The chain recombines TRBV29-1 with TRBJ1-1; D is perhaps TRBD1 (6 bases). Trimming took off 7 bases at V and 1 base at J, with 16 bases between the two ends. The CDR3 contains 14 residues. CDR1 is SQVTM and CDR2 is ANQGSEA in the germline V gene. The CDR3 reads CSGLGGQGNTEAFF. In DNA, the CDR3 is TGCAGCGGCCTAGGGGGTCAGGGGAACACTGAAGCTTTCTTT.

This clone was observed a few times. The chain employs TRBV13 and TRBJ1-1; 7 bases line up with TRBD1. CDR3 size: 12 residues. V trimming: 4 bases; J trimming: 10 bases; junction bases outside the gene matches: 6. Per germline, CDR1 PRHDT and CDR2 FYEKMQ (reference sequence). The CDR3 DNA reads TGTGCCAGCAGCTCAGGGGGGCGCGGAGCTTTCTTT. It yields the protein CASSSGGRGAFF.

The chain has TRBV29-1 and TRBJ2-7, with a weak D call TRBD2 (7 bases). This CDR3 is built from 16 residues. The ends were cut back, 5 bases at V and 2 bases at J, with 22 bases in the middle. CDR1 is SQVTM and CDR2 is ANQGSEA in the germline V gene. The CDR3 nucleotides read TGCAGCGTTTTGGGGGGGCAAAAGTCTGCCCCCTACGAGCAGTACTTC. Translated, it gives CSVLGGQKSAPYEQYF.

CDR3 residues: CSVEDGQGVVEQYF. DNA of the CDR3: TGCAGCGTTGAGGACGGACAGGGGGTAGTCGAGCAGTACTTC. The chain recombines TRBV29-1 with TRBJ2-7; 10 bases fit TRBD1. Germline lookup yields CDR1 SQVTM and CDR2 ANQGSEA. The CDR3 extends over 14 amino acids. V trimming: 3 bases; J trimming: 6 bases; junction bases outside the gene matches: 8.

In the case of this clone: A junction boundary mismatches the germline segment, possibly from a read error. The chain recombines TRBV5-4 with TRBJ2-5; D is possibly TRBD2 (5 bases). Germline CDR1 is SGHNT and CDR2 is YYREEE (reference sequence). The CDR3 has 15 amino acids. DNA of the CDR3: TGCGCCAGCAGCCAAGAGAGCGGAGAACAAGAGACCCAGTACTTC. The encoded protein is CASSQESGEQETQYF.

This chain connects TRBV7-9 to TRBJ2-3; TRBD1 agrees at 7 bases. Germline loops: CDR1 SEHNR, CDR2 FQNEAQ (reference sequence). The V gene end was trimmed by 5 bases and the J gene end by 2 bases; junction bases not matched to a gene: 4. This CDR3 has 14 residues. Written as DNA, the CDR3 is TGTGCCAGCAGCATTACAGGGGACACAGATACGCAGTATTTT. Translated: CASSITGDTDTQYF.

V gene TRBV10-3 combines with J gene TRBJ2-3, with 11 bases that match TRBD2. Trimming at V came to 4 bases and at J to 1 base, leaving 4 bases not matched to a gene. The CDR3 extends over 16 amino acids. The germline gives CDR1 ENHRY, CDR2 SYGVKD. CDR3 in amino acids: CAISASGGSGTDTQYF. As DNA, the CDR3 is TGTGCCATCAGTGCTAGCGGGGGGTCGGGCACAGATACGCAGTATTTT.

The V call is TRBV19, the J call TRBJ1-1, with 8 bases lining up with TRBD1. Germline CDR1 reads LNHDA; CDR2 reads SQIVND (reference sequence). The CDR3 has 14 amino acids. The V gene end was trimmed by 6 bases and the J gene end by 1 base; junction bases not matched to a gene: 4. The CDR3 bases are TGTGCCAGTAGCCGCGGACAGGGGAACACTGAAGCTTTCTTT. This sequence encodes CASSRGQGNTEAFF.

The gene calls are TRBV2 and TRBJ1-2; no firm D call. CDR3 size: 14 residues. Trimming took 8 bases from V and 0 from J, leaving 13 bases between them. Germline assignment: CDR1 SNHLY and CDR2 FYNNEI. The CDR3 nucleotides are TGTGCCAGCGAAACCCGGGCCCCTAACTATGGCTACACCTTC. As protein: CASETRAPNYGYTF.

The chain carries TRBV2 and TRBJ1-1; D call uncertain. Trimming took 3 bases from V and 7 from J, leaving 3 bases between them. Germline-derived CDR1 and CDR2 are SNHLY and FYNNEI. This CDR3 spans 10 amino acids. CDR3 nucleotides: TGTGCCAGCAGTGAGTTTGAAGCTTTCTTT. Amino acids: CASSEFEAFF.

The rearrangement links TRBV30 to TRBJ1-1, with D unresolved. The CDR3 consists of 13 residues. Trimming shortened V by 2 bases and J by 6 bases, and 13 bases separated the two germline ends. From germline, CDR1 is GTSNPN and CDR2 SVGIG (reference sequence). The CDR3 here is CAWSKGLGSEAFF. As DNA, the CDR3 is TGTGCCTGGAGTAAGGGTTTGGGGTCTGAAGCTTTCTTT.

The V call is TRBV29-1, the J call TRBJ2-7; D possibly uses TRBD1 or TRBD2 (5 bases each). This CDR3 spans 15 amino acids. Germline V gives CDR1 SQVTM, CDR2 ANQGSEA. Trimming pared 2 bases from V and 5 bases from J, leaving 19 bases between. The CDR3 here is CSVEPLGAMIDEQYF. Written as DNA, the CDR3 is TGCAGCGTTGAACCACTCGGGGCGATGATAGACGAGCAGTACTTC.

The V and J genes are TRBV4-1 and TRBJ2-1, with 12 bases identical to TRBD2. The germline V gene encodes CDR1 MGHRA and CDR2 YSYEKL. This CDR3 contains 15 residues. V lost 1 base, J lost 10 bases, and 5 bases stayed unmatched. CDR3 in DNA: TGCGCCAGCAGCCAAGCTAGCGGGGGGGCTGGGGAGCAGTTCTTC. Encoded protein: CASSQASGGAGEQFF.